This T cell receptor (beta chain) is from a study of cytotoxic CD8 clonotypes in ibrutinib-treated CLL. Turning to the study itself: Of a cohort that held about a dozen relapsed/refractory and fewer than 16 treatment-naive patients, about 18 were IGHV unmutated. Findings and caveats of the study: Public clonotypes, an uncommon group, contracted or remained stable on treatment.

Comment on this clone: Antigen specificity is unknown.

Profiling relied on immunoSEQ multiplex PCR, and the TCRdb table lists in-frame clones only, not all of them. The data show approximately 7,100 clones, roughly 84% seen once. This TCR was recovered from a human donor with chronic lymphocytic leukemia. The source material was PBMCs, sampled before ibrutinib treatment.

The CDR3 region has the DNA TGTGCCAGCAGGGGTGGACAGGGGGCCCATAGCAATCAGCCCCAGCATTTT. Its translation is CASRGGQGAHSNQPQHF. This chain joins TRBV27 and TRBJ1-5; 11 bases agree with TRBD1. Germline trimming cut 6 bases from V and 0 bases from J; bases unmatched to any gene: 7. The CDR3 loop spans 17 amino acids. Looked up from germline, CDR1 is MNHEY and CDR2 is SMNVEV (reference sequence).